This T cell receptor (beta chain) derives from a study of shared clonotypes between healthy human individuals. Study results and caveats: Sharing across four donors was highest in naive CD4 (around 5%) and lowest in memory CD8 (around 0.4%).

Under the authors' procedure: Filtering differed since immunoSEQ provided only junctions, with no quality scores. Repertoires were generated with immunoSEQ multiplex PCR, while TCRdb's copy carries only in-frame clones and drops some. That table supplies the V and J calls and clone size; D and trimming were determined from the DNA. The table lists over a million clones, about 80% of them singletons. With respect to this clone: The antigen is unknown.

Germline V CDR1 and CDR2: LGHNT, FRNRAP. The J segment lost 1 base and the V segment lost 5 bases, leaving 4 bases of the junction unmatched. CDR3 length: 14 amino acids. What was sequenced was memory CD4+ T cells from PBMCs. Subset: CD45RA-negative fraction. The chain uses TRBV12-5 and TRBJ1-1; 7 bases fit TRBD1. This receptor was obtained from a man aged 18 to 29 in good health. Some clones in this sample may be carry-over from other donors' samples. CDR3 sequence (DNA): TGTGCTAGTGGTCGGACAGGCACGAACACTGAAGCTTTCTTT. Translation: CASGRTGTNTEAFF. Looking up the rest from reference TRBV12-5 and TRBJ1-1 gives the full variable domain: DARVTQTPRHKVTEMGQEVTMRCQPILGHNTVFWYRQTMMQGLELLAYFRNRAPLDDSGMPKDRFSAEMPDATLATLKIQPSEPRDSAVYFCASGRTGTNTEAFFGQGTRLTVV.